This TCR beta chain was sequenced in a study of shared clonotypes between healthy human individuals. Investigators spread the genomic DNA of each subset evenly over several immunoSEQ plates. As originally analysed: Quality scores were absent from the junction-only immunoSEQ sequences, so filtering differed. Data came from immunoSEQ multiplex PCR; TCRdb stores just in-frame clones and leaves some out. V and J calls and clone size are those listed in that table; D and trimming were worked out from the DNA. The data show roughly 2.5 million clones, approximately 90% seen once. Worth noting for this clone: Its antigen is not known.

Overall study results and limits: Clonotype sharing among donors, it was expected, would be affected by sequencing depth.

Sequences were obtained from naive CD4+ T cells sorted from blood. Subset indicated: CD45RA+ positively selected. The sequence was collected from a man younger than 35 in good health.

CDR3 residues: CASSIGAGMGQPQHF. The CDR3 DNA follows: TGTGCCAGTAGTATAGGGGCAGGGATGGGTCAGCCCCAGCATTTT. This rearrangement joins TRBV19 to TRBJ1-5; possible D gene TRBD1, 5 bases. Deletions cut 1 base from V and 6 bases from J, with 13 bases between. The CDR3 sequence is 15 residues long. Per the germline V gene, CDR1 is LNHDA and CDR2 is SQIVND (reference sequence).